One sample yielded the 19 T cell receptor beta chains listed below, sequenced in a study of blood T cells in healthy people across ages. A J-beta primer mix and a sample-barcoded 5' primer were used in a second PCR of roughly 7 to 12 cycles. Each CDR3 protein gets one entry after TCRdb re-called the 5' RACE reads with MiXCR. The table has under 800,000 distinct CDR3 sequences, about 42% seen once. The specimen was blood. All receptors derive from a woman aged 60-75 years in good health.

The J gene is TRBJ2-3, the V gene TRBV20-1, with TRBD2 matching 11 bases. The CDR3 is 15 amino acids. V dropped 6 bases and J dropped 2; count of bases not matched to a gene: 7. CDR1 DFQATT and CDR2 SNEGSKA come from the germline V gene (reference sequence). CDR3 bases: TGCAGTGCGATTAGCGGGAGGGACGTCACAGATACGCAGTATTTT. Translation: CSAISGRDVTDTQYF.

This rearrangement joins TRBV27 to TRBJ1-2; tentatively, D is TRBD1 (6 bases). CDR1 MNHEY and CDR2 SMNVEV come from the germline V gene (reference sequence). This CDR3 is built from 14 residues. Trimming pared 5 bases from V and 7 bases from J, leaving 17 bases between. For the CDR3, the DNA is TGTGCCAGCAGTCCCCAGGCAGGGGACTGTGGCTACACCTTC. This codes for CASSPQAGDCGYTF.

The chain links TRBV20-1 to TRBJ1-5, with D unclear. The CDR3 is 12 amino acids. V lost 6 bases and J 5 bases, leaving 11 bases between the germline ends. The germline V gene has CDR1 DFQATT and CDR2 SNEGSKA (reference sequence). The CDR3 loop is CSADQGDQPQHF. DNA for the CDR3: TGCAGTGCCGATCAAGGAGATCAGCCCCAGCATTTT.

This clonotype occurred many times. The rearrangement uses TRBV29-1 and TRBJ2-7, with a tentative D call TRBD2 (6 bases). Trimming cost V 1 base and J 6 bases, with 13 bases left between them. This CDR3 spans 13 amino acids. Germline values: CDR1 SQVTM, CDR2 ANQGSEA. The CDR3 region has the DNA TGCAGCGTTGAAGGCGACCCCGGGGGCGAGCAGTACTTC. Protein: CSVEGDPGGEQYF.

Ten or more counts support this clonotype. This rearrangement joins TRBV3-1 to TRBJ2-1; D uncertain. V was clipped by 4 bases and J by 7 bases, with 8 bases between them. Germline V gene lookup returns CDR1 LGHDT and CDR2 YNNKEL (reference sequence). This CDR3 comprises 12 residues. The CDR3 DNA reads TGTGCCAGCAGCCCCACTCGGAATGAGCAGTTCTTC. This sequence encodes CASSPTRNEQFF.

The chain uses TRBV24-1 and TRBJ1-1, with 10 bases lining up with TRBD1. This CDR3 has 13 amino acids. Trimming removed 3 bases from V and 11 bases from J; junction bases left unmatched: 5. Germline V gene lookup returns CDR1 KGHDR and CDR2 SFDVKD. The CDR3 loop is CATSDRTGGMAFF. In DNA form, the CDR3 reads TGTGCCACCAGTGATCGGACAGGGGGAATGGCTTTCTTT.

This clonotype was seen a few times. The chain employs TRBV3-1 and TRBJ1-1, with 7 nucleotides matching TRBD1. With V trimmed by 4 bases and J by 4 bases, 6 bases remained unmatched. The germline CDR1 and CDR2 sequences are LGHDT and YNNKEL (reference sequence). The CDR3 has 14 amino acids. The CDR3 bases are TGTGCCAGCAGCCGCTTACAGGGGAGCACTGAAGCTTTCTTT. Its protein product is CASSRLQGSTEAFF.

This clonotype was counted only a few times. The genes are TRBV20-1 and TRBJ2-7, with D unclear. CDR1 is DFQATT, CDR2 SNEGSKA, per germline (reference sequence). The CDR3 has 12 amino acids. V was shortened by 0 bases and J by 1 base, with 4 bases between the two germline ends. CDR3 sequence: CSARDASYEQYF. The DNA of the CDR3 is TGCAGTGCTAGAGATGCGTCCTACGAGCAGTACTTC.

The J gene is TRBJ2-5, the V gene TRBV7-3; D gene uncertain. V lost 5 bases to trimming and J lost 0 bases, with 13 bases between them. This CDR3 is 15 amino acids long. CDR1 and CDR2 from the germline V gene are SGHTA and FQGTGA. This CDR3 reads CASSPRTGHQETQYF. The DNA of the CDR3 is TGTGCCAGCAGCCCCAGGACGGGCCACCAAGAGACCCAGTACTTC.

The CDR3 nucleotides are TGCAGTGCTAGGGGCGGGGGGCCTCAGTACCAAGAGACCCAGTACTTC. Amino acid sequence: CSARGGGPQYQETQYF. The V and J genes are TRBV20-1 and TRBJ2-5; 8 nucleotides agree with TRBD2. Unmatched junction bases numbered 9, after V lost 3 bases and J lost 0 bases. The germline V gene encodes CDR1 DFQATT and CDR2 SNEGSKA (reference sequence). This CDR3 has 16 residues.

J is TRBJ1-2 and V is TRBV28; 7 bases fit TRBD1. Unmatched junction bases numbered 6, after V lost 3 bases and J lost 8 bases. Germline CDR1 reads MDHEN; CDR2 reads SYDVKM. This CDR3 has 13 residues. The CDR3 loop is CASSLVRGRGYTF. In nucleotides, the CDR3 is TGTGCCAGCAGTTTGGTCAGGGGGAGAGGCTACACCTTC.

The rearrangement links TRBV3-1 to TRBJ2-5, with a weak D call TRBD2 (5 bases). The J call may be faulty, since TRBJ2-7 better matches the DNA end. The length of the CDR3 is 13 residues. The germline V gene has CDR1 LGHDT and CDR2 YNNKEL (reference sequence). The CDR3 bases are TGTGCCAGCAGCCAGGCGGAGGCCTACGAGCAGTACTTC. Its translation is CASSQAEAYEQYF.

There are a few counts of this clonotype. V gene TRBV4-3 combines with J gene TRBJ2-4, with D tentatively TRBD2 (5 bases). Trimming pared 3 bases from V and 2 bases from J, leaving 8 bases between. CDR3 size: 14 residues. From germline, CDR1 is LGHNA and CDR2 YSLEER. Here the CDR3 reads CASSHGGSKNIQYF. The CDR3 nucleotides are TGCGCCAGCAGCCACGGAGGTTCCAAAAACATTCAGTACTTC.

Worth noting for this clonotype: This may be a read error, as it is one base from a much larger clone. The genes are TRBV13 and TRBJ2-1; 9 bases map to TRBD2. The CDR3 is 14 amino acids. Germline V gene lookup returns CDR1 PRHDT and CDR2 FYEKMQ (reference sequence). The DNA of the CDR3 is TGTGCCTGCAGCCCGGGACTAGCAAGCCTCGAGCAGTTCTTC. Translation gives CACSPGLASLEQFF.

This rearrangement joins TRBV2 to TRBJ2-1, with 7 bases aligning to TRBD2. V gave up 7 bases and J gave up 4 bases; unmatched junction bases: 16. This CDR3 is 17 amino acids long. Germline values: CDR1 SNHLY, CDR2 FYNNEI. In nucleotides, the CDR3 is TGTGCCAGCACCCCTAGCCCCGGACGAGCGGGATACAATGAGCAGTTCTTC. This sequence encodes CASTPSPGRAGYNEQFF.

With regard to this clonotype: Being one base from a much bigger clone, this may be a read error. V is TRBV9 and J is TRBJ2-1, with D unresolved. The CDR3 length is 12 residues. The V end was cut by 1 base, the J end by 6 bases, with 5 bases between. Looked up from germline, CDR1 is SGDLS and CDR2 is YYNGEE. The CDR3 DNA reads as TGTGCCAGCAGCGTAATAGGCAATGAGCAGTTCTTC. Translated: CASSVIGNEQFF.

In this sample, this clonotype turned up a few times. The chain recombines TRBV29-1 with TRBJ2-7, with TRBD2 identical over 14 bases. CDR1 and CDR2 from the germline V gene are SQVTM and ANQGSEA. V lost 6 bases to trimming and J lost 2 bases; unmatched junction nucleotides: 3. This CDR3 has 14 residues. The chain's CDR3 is CSVRTSGGTYEQYF. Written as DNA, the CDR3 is TGCAGCGTGAGGACTAGCGGGGGGACCTACGAGCAGTACTTC.

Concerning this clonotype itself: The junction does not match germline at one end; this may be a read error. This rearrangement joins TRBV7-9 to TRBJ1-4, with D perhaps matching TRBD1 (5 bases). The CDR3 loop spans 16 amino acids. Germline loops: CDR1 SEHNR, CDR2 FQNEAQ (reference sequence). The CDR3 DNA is TGTGCCAGCAGCTCCTCATGTGGGGGGAGTAATGAAAAATTGTTTTTT. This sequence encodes CASSSSCGGSNEKLFF.

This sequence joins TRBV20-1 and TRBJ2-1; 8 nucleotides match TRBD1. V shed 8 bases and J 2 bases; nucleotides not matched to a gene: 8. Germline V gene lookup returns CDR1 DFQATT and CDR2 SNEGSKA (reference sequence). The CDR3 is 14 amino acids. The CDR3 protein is CSNRGERTYNEQFF. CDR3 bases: TGCAGTAACAGGGGGGAGAGGACCTACAATGAGCAGTTCTTC.